Listed here are 22 T cell receptor beta chains from one sample, sequenced in a study of cytomegalovirus exposure and HLA in healthy donors. PCR employed 60 Vbeta and 13 Jbeta primers. Here immunoSEQ multiplex PCR was the method, and the copy in TCRdb shows in-frame clones only, minus some. The repertoire holds fewer than 200,000 clones, with 80% to 90% as singletons. Source material: PBMCs. The receptors were sampled from a woman aged 18-29 years in good health and CMV-seronegative.

The rearrangement links TRBV18 to TRBJ2-5; TRBD1 agrees at 11 bases. The CDR3 extends over 13 amino acids. Germline V gives CDR1 KGHSH, CDR2 LQKENI. J lost 11 bases, V lost 6 bases, and 8 bases had no gene match. CDR3 in amino acids: CASSQGQGAEQYF. The CDR3 coding sequence is TGTGCCAGCTCCCAAGGACAGGGGGCGGAGCAGTACTTC.

The rearrangement links TRBV6-5 to TRBJ1-1; D is unclear. Germline V CDR1 and CDR2: MNHEY, SVGAGI. Trimming left V 4 bases short and J 11 bases short, with 17 bases between. The CDR3 covers 13 residues. DNA for the CDR3: TGTGCCAGCAGTTTGAGACTCGAGTATCAGGCTTTCTTT. Protein sequence: CASSLRLEYQAFF.

V usage is TRBV29-1 and J usage is TRBJ2-5; 11 bases are a match to TRBD2. The trim removed 4 bases at V and 5 bases at J, leaving 3 bases unmatched. In germline, CDR1 is SQVTM, CDR2 ANQGSEA. The CDR3 is 13 amino acids. This CDR3 is CSVVLAGEETQYF. CDR3 DNA: TGCAGCGTTGTACTAGCGGGAGAGGAGACCCAGTACTTC. The full variable domain, rest sourced from reference TRBV29-1 and TRBJ2-5, is SAVISQKPSRDICQRGTSLTIQCQVDSQVTMMFWYRQQPGQSLTLIATANQGSEATYESGFVIDKFPISRPNLTFSTLTVSNMSPEDSSIYLCSVVLAGEETQYFGPGTRLLVL.

The J gene is TRBJ1-1, the V gene TRBV5-1; D is perhaps TRBD1 (5 bases). The CDR3 consists of 14 residues. V was clipped by 4 bases and J by 3 bases, with 13 bases between them. Germline CDR1 reads SGHRS; CDR2 reads YFSETQ. CDR3 coding DNA: TGCGCCAGCAGCCCAATCGGGGGAGACACTGAAGCTTTCTTT. Its protein is CASSPIGGDTEAFF.

The V call is TRBV28, the J call TRBJ2-2; possibly TRBD2 for D (5 bases). Looked up from germline, CDR1 is MDHEN and CDR2 is SYDVKM. V was trimmed by 11 bases and J by 0 bases, leaving 16 bases between them. There are 15 residues in the CDR3. The CDR3 loop reads CAVRAGGPNTGELFF. The DNA of the CDR3 is TGTGCCGTAAGGGCGGGTGGACCGAACACCGGGGAGCTGTTTTTT.

This CDR3 reads CASTLAPSGSGGTQYF. In DNA form, the CDR3 reads TGCGCCAGCACCCTAGCCCCTAGCGGGAGCGGGGGGACCCAGTACTTC. V and J are TRBV5-1 and TRBJ2-5; 10 nucleotides agree with TRBD2. Looked up from germline, CDR1 is SGHRS and CDR2 is YFSETQ. CDR3 size: 16 residues. The J segment lost 7 bases and the V segment lost 6 bases, leaving 15 bases of the junction unmatched.

The chain links TRBV6-1 to TRBJ2-2, with 8 bases identical to TRBD1. The germline V gene has CDR1 MNHNS and CDR2 SASEGT. Unmatched junction bases numbered 5, after V lost 6 bases and J lost 5 bases. This CDR3 has 14 amino acids. This CDR3 is CASRQQGETGELFF. CDR3 DNA: TGTGCCAGCAGACAACAGGGGGAAACCGGGGAGCTGTTTTTT.

The CDR3 sequence: CASSQDQGSYEQYF. The CDR3 DNA is TGCGCCAGCAGCCAAGACCAGGGATCCTACGAGCAGTACTTC. J is TRBJ2-7 and V is TRBV4-3, with D perhaps TRBD1 (5 bases). The V gene lost 0 bases and the J gene lost 1 base, with 7 bases spanning the gap. CDR3 size: 14 residues. Germline CDR1 and CDR2: LGHNA and YSLEER.

This clone was detected only once. The V and J genes are TRBV28 and TRBJ1-2; 7 bases align to TRBD1. CDR3 length: 13 residues. Germline V gene data show CDR1 as MDHEN and CDR2 as SYDVKM. Trimming cost V 8 bases and J 6 bases; bases outside gene matches: 9. CDR3 in DNA: TGTGCCAGCTGGCAGGGGGAGCAGGATGGCTACACCTTC. Translated: CASWQGEQDGYTF.

The chain carries TRBV6-1 and TRBJ2-3; D is possibly TRBD2 (6 bases). CDR1 and CDR2 (germline): MNHNS, SASEGT. V lost 3 bases, J lost 4 bases, and 14 bases lay in between. The CDR3 has 15 amino acids. CDR3 sequence: CASSDYRESADTQYF. The CDR3 bases are TGTGCCAGCAGTGATTACCGGGAGAGCGCAGATACGCAGTATTTT.

V usage is TRBV28 and J usage is TRBJ2-7, with 9 bases fitting TRBD1. The CDR3 runs to 14 residues. Germline loops: CDR1 MDHEN, CDR2 SYDVKM. With V trimmed by 6 bases and J by 3 bases, 6 bases remained unmatched. CDR3 sequence: CASSPRTGVYEQYF. CDR3 bases: TGTGCCAGCAGCCCTAGGACAGGGGTCTACGAGCAGTACTTC.

The chain has TRBV10-1 and TRBJ2-7, with TRBD2 matching over 12 bases. The V gene end was trimmed by 3 bases and the J gene end by 2 bases; junction bases not matched to a gene: 5. The CDR3 covers 16 residues. The germline gives CDR1 WNHNN, CDR2 SYGVQD (reference sequence). The CDR3 nucleotides are TGCGCCAGCAGTGACCCCGGACTAGCGGGAACCTACGAGCAGTACTTC. It yields the protein CASSDPGLAGTYEQYF.

The V gene is TRBV28, the J gene TRBJ2-3; 7 positions match TRBD2. CDR1 is MDHEN, CDR2 SYDVKM, per germline. J was trimmed by 6 bases and V by 6 bases; bases with no gene match: 9. The CDR3 is 14 amino acids. CDR3 bases: TGTGCCAGCAGCTGGAGGGAGGGCCGGGATACGCAGTATTTT. It is translated as CASSWREGRDTQYF.

This clone has just a few counts. J is TRBJ1-2 and V is TRBV6-1; 8 bases line up with TRBD1. CDR3 length: 14 residues. With V trimmed by 6 bases and J by 4 bases, 7 bases remained unmatched. CDR1 MNHNS and CDR2 SASEGT come from the germline V gene. CDR3 protein: CASRGQGRVYGYTF. For the CDR3, the DNA is TGTGCCAGCAGAGGACAGGGAAGGGTCTATGGCTACACCTTC.

In the case of this clone: Other nucleotide sequences in the sample specify the same CDR3. This chain connects TRBV7-2 to TRBJ2-1, with 7 bases lining up with TRBD1. Germline loops: CDR1 SGHTA, CDR2 FQGNSA. With V trimmed by 1 base and J by 15 bases, 3 bases remained unmatched. The CDR3 length is 11 residues. The DNA of the CDR3 is TGTGCCAGCAGCTTAGAGGGGGCGCGGTTCTTC. Its translation is CASSLEGARFF.

The V gene is TRBV7-3, the J gene TRBJ2-3; 10 nucleotides agree with TRBD1. Germline trimming cut 5 bases from V and 11 bases from J; bases unmatched to any gene: 13. This CDR3 spans 15 amino acids. Per germline, CDR1 SGHTA and CDR2 FQGTGA. For the CDR3, the DNA is TGTGCCAGCAGCCCCCTCGGGACAGGGGTCTGGGGGCAGTATTTT. Protein sequence: CASSPLGTGVWGQYF. The full variable domain, its missing parts supplied by reference TRBV7-3 and TRBJ2-3, is GAGVSQTPSNKVTEKGKYVELRCDPISGHTALYWYRQSLGQGPEFLIYFQGTGAADDSGLPNDRFFAVRPEGSVSTLKIQRTERGDSAVYLCASSPLGTGVWGQYFGPGTRLTVL.

The CDR3 region has the DNA TGCGCCAGCAGCCTCCAACCAGAAAACACCGGGGAGCTGTTTTTT. This codes for CASSLQPENTGELFF. V is TRBV5-1 and J is TRBJ2-2; unclear D gene. CDR1 is SGHRS, CDR2 YFSETQ, per germline. The CDR3 totals 15 residues. Trimming removed 4 bases from V and 2 bases from J, with 12 bases in between.

This clone has a handful of counts. V gene TRBV6-5 combines with J gene TRBJ1-4; D uncertain. This CDR3 spans 15 amino acids. From germline, CDR1 is MNHEY and CDR2 SVGAGI. Trimming took 0 bases from V and 8 from J, leaving 13 bases between them. The CDR3 DNA reads as TGTGCCAGCAGTTACTCAGGCGGGGTTGGAGAAAAACTGTTTTTT. Protein: CASSYSGGVGEKLFF.

This clone was detected only a few times. The junction does not match germline at one end; this may be a read error. The chain carries TRBV6-1 and TRBJ2-1; TRBD1 agrees at 7 bases. Germline V gives CDR1 MNHNS, CDR2 SASEGT. The CDR3 sequence is 15 residues long. The CDR3 DNA follows: TGTGCCAGCAGTGAAAGAGGGTCGGGACAGTTGTCGAGAATCTTC. It yields the protein CASSERGSGQLSRIF.

Notes on this clone: At one of its ends the junction is not consistent with the germline gene, which may arise from a read error. This chain joins TRBV19 and TRBJ2-6; maybe TRBD1 (5 bases). Germline assignment: CDR1 LNHDA and CDR2 SQIVND (reference sequence). This CDR3 has 15 residues. The CDR3 DNA sequence: TGTGCCAGCAGTAAGGGGTTCTCTGGGGCCAACGTCCTGACTTTC. Amino acids: CASSKGFSGANVLTF.

J is TRBJ2-1 and V is TRBV11-2, with TRBD2 identical over 9 bases. The trim removed 0 bases at V and 3 bases at J, leaving 6 bases unmatched. The CDR3 totals 17 residues. Germline V CDR1 and CDR2: SGHAT, FQNNGV. The CDR3 region is CASSLDVLAGIYNEQFF. The DNA of the CDR3 is TGTGCCAGCAGCTTAGATGTCCTAGCGGGAATCTACAATGAGCAGTTCTTC.

This clone was observed a single time. The chain recombines TRBV7-2 with TRBJ2-7, with TRBD1 matching 9 bases. Germline V gene data show CDR1 as SGHTA and CDR2 as FQGNSA. Trimming took 5 bases from V and 3 from J; bases not matched to a gene: 11. The CDR3 has 16 residues. As DNA, the CDR3 is TGTGCCAGCAGCCGCGCATCATCGGGACAGGGCTACGAGCAGTACTTC. Translated, it gives CASSRASSGQGYEQYF.